The 27 T cell receptor beta chains given below trace back to one sample, sequenced in a study of CD4 T cells in relation to SARS-CoV-2 and coronaviruses. Sequencing used immunoSEQ multiplex PCR; TCRdb keeps in-frame clones, though not all of them. The sample includes approximately 60,000 clones, approximately 90% of them seen just once. Sequenced input: naive CD4+ T cells from PBMCs. Subset: naive CD4+ T cells isolated by negative enrichment. The receptors were gathered from an adult with COVID-19.

This clone was recorded only once. The V call is TRBV9, the J call TRBJ2-1; 7 bases line up with TRBD2. From germline, CDR1 is SGDLS and CDR2 YYNGEE. The length of the CDR3 is 15 residues. Losses at the gene ends were 0 bases for V and 6 bases for J; bases not matched to a gene: 6. DNA for the CDR3: TGTGCCAGCAGCGTAGCTGGGCGGGAGCGCAATGAGCAGTTCTTC. Protein product: CASSVAGRERNEQFF.

This clone was picked up one time. This chain uses TRBV21-1 with TRBJ2-3. TRBV21-1 is reported as a pseudogene. The CDR3 consists of 9 residues. This CDR3 reads CARRDTQYF. CDR3 DNA: TGTGCCAGAAGAGATACGCAGTATTTT.

The chain links TRBV6-1 to TRBJ2-4, with 11 bases identical to TRBD2. CDR3 size: 17 residues. Germline loops: CDR1 MNHNS, CDR2 SASEGT. J was trimmed by 7 bases and V by 1 base; bases with no gene match: 9. The CDR3 sequence: CASSEELAGVRLNIQYF. CDR3 sequence (DNA): TGTGCCAGCAGTGAAGAACTAGCGGGAGTCAGACTCAACATTCAGTACTTC.

The J gene is TRBJ2-1, the V gene TRBV5-4; TRBD2 matches 11 bases. Trimming removed 4 bases from V and 6 bases from J; junction bases left unmatched: 6. Germline assignment: CDR1 SGHNT and CDR2 YYREEE (reference sequence). The CDR3 has 15 residues. The CDR3 region is CASSRPLAGGNEQFF. CDR3 nucleotide sequence: TGTGCCAGCAGCCGCCCCCTAGCGGGAGGCAATGAGCAGTTCTTC.

V is TRBV5-1 and J is TRBJ1-1; 9 bases line up with TRBD1. This CDR3 has 14 amino acids. Germline V lookup: CDR1 SGHRS, CDR2 YFSETQ. J was trimmed by 1 base and V by 7 bases; bases with no gene match: 5. Written as DNA, the CDR3 is TGCGCCAGCCGGACAGGGGCTTCGAACACTGAAGCTTTCTTT. Translating gives CASRTGASNTEAFF.

The V call is TRBV20-1, the J call TRBJ2-7; D remains unclear. The V end was cut by 5 bases, the J end by 6 bases, with 11 bases between. The CDR3 contains 11 residues. Germline values: CDR1 DFQATT, CDR2 SNEGSKA (reference sequence). CDR3 in DNA: TGCAGTGCTGGCGACATCCCCGAGCAGTACTTC. Translation: CSAGDIPEQYF.

This chain joins TRBV27 and TRBJ2-7, with 9 bases matching TRBD2. Per germline, CDR1 MNHEY and CDR2 SMNVEV (reference sequence). This CDR3 has 14 residues. Trimming cost V 5 bases and J 4 bases; bases outside gene matches: 6. CDR3 protein: CASSPTSGRYEQYF. Here the CDR3 DNA reads TGTGCCAGCAGTCCTACAAGCGGGAGGTACGAGCAGTACTTC.

This chain connects TRBV16 to TRBJ2-4, with TRBD2 matching 13 bases. Germline assignment: CDR1 KGHSY and CDR2 FQNENV. This CDR3 is 14 amino acids long. With V trimmed by 2 bases and J by 12 bases, 4 bases remained unmatched. The CDR3 DNA follows: TGTGCCAGCAGCCAAGGGGGACTAGCGGGAAGTCAGTACTTC. Its protein is CASSQGGLAGSQYF. Looking up the rest from reference TRBV16 and TRBJ2-4 gives the full variable domain: GEEVAQTPKHLVRGEGQKAKLYCAPIKGHSYVFWYQQVLKNEFKFLISFQNENVFDETGMPKERFSAKCLPNSPCSLEIQATKLEDSAVYFCASSQGGLAGSQYFGAGTRLSVL.

This clone was detected once. The V gene is TRBV29-1, the J gene TRBJ2-5; 7 positions match TRBD1. The J segment lost 5 bases and the V segment lost 6 bases, leaving 9 bases of the junction unmatched. Germline V lookup: CDR1 SQVTM, CDR2 ANQGSEA. The CDR3 length is 13 residues. As DNA, the CDR3 is TGCAGCGTAGAGACCGGGACAGAGGAGACCCAGTACTTC. Protein: CSVETGTEETQYF.

This clone was seen just once. The rearrangement links TRBV28 to TRBJ2-7; D gene ambiguous. Germline V CDR1 and CDR2: MDHEN, SYDVKM. Trimming left V 3 bases short and J 0 bases short, with 21 bases between. The CDR3 runs to 18 residues. CDR3 in amino acids: CASSFIVVPTSSSYEQYF. The DNA of the CDR3 is TGTGCCAGCAGTTTTATAGTGGTCCCGACCTCAAGCTCCTACGAGCAGTACTTC.

V gene TRBV18 combines with J gene TRBJ2-5; D perhaps matches TRBD2 (5 bases). Germline V lookup: CDR1 KGHSH, CDR2 LQKENI. The CDR3 contains 13 residues. The V end lost 6 bases, the J end lost 1 base, and 9 bases lay between the germline ends. The CDR3 region is CASSYGVQETQYF. CDR3 DNA sequence: TGTGCCAGCTCCTACGGGGTCCAAGAGACCCAGTACTTC.

This clone was recorded a few times. V usage is TRBV19 and J usage is TRBJ1-1; D is possibly TRBD1 (5 bases). From germline, CDR1 is LNHDA and CDR2 SQIVND (reference sequence). The CDR3 contains 15 residues. Trimming cost V 5 bases and J 1 base, with 14 bases left between them. This CDR3 is CASSPKQVWNTEAFF. CDR3 nucleotide sequence: TGTGCCAGTAGTCCAAAACAGGTTTGGAACACTGAAGCTTTCTTT.

The chain couples TRBV5-1 to TRBJ2-1; perhaps TRBD2 as D (6 bases). The CDR3 has 14 amino acids. Germline loops: CDR1 SGHRS, CDR2 YFSETQ. Trimming stripped 7 bases from V and 6 bases from J, with 17 bases between. The CDR3 here is CASEITGLGNEQFF. The DNA of the CDR3 is TGCGCCAGCGAAATAACGGGACTGGGCAATGAGCAGTTCTTC. Full variable domain (outside the CDR3, taken from reference TRBV5-1 and TRBJ2-1): KAGVTQTPRYLIKTRGQQVTLSCSPISGHRSVSWYQQTPGQGLQFLFEYFSETQRNKGNFPGRFSGRQFSNSRSEMNVSTLELGDSALYLCASEITGLGNEQFFGPGTRLTVL.

The chain carries TRBV4-1 and TRBJ2-1; D possibly corresponds to TRBD2 (5 bases). CDR3 length equals 14 residues. Germline V gives CDR1 MGHRA, CDR2 YSYEKL. Trimming removed 1 base at V and 6 bases at J, with 10 bases between. The CDR3 bases are TGCGCCAGCAGCCAAGGTCTGCGGGTCAATGAGCAGTTCTTC. It translates to CASSQGLRVNEQFF.

This chain connects TRBV7-2 to TRBJ1-6; no clear D. Germline lookup yields CDR1 SGHTA and CDR2 FQGNSA. The CDR3 extends over 19 amino acids. V lost 1 base, J lost 2 bases, and 18 bases lay in between. CDR3 in amino acids: CASSLVRFRSTPYNSPLHF. CDR3 bases: TGTGCCAGCAGCTTAGTCCGGTTCAGGAGCACTCCCTATAATTCACCCCTCCACTTT.

The chain carries TRBV3-1 (or the pseudogene TRBV3-2) and TRBJ2-7, with a weak D call TRBD2 (6 bases). The V end was cut by 1 base, the J end by 3 bases, with 7 bases between. The germline gives CDR1 LGHDT, CDR2 YNNKEL (reference sequence). CDR3 length: 13 residues. The CDR3 DNA is TGTGCCAGCAGCCAAGCGGACTACTACGAGCAGTACTTC. Amino acid sequence: CASSQADYYEQYF.

The chain joins TRBV20-1 to TRBJ2-7, with D tentatively TRBD1 (5 bases). CDR3 length: 13 amino acids. V shed 3 bases and J shed 1 base, with 10 bases lying between them. The germline CDR1 and CDR2 sequences are DFQATT and SNEGSKA (reference sequence). CDR3 nucleotides: TGCAGTGCTAGTGAGACAGCTTCCTACGAGCAGTACTTC. Encoded protein: CSASETASYEQYF.

The rearrangement links TRBV7-9 to TRBJ2-7; D is undetermined. Trimming took off 1 base at V and 3 bases at J, with 4 bases between the two ends. This CDR3 has 12 amino acids. Germline V gives CDR1 SEHNR, CDR2 FQNEAQ (reference sequence). The chain's CDR3 is CASSLVGYEQYF. The CDR3 nucleotides read TGTGCCAGCAGCTTAGTGGGCTACGAGCAGTACTTC. Filled out from reference TRBV7-9 and TRBJ2-7, the complete variable domain reads DTGVSQNPRHKITKRGQNVTFRCDPISEHNRLYWYRQTLGQGPEFLTYFQNEAQLEKSRLLSDRFSAERPKGSFSTLEIQRTEQGDSAMYLCASSLVGYEQYFGPGTRLTVT.

The V gene is TRBV4-1, the J gene TRBJ1-2, with 8 nucleotides matching TRBD1. CDR1 is MGHRA and CDR2 is YSYEKL in the germline V gene. Trimming cost V 2 bases and J 4 bases; bases outside gene matches: 6. The CDR3 totals 15 residues. The CDR3 loop is CASSQPTRGPYGYTF. In DNA, the CDR3 is TGCGCCAGCAGCCAACCGACCAGGGGGCCCTATGGCTACACCTTC.

The V call is TRBV12-5, the J call TRBJ1-5, with D possibly TRBD1 on 5 matching bases. CDR1 LGHNT and CDR2 FRNRAP come from the germline V gene. The CDR3 loop spans 12 amino acids. The V end was cut by 7 bases, the J end by 6 bases, with 10 bases between. CDR3 sequence (DNA): TGTGCTAGTGCCCGTGGGGGTCAGCCCCAGCATTTT. Translated: CASARGGQPQHF.

The chain has TRBV9 and TRBJ1-1; tentative D call: TRBD1 (5 bases). This CDR3 is 15 amino acids long. V dropped 0 bases and J dropped 0 bases, with 9 bases sitting between them. CDR1 and CDR2 (germline): SGDLS, YYNGEE. The CDR3 sequence is CASSVVAGMNTEAFF. The CDR3, as DNA: TGTGCCAGCAGCGTAGTGGCAGGGATGAACACTGAAGCTTTCTTT.

The rearrangement joins TRBV3-1 (or the pseudogene TRBV3-2) to TRBJ2-5; 8 bases align to TRBD1. CDR3 length: 16 amino acids. Trimming took 4 bases from V and 5 from J; bases not matched to a gene: 12. Germline loops: CDR1 LGHDT, CDR2 YNNKEL (reference sequence). The CDR3: CASSPPRTGRVETQYF. CDR3 DNA sequence: TGTGCCAGCAGCCCCCCCCGGACAGGGAGAGTGGAGACCCAGTACTTC.

This clone was picked up a small number of times. This chain uses TRBV29-1 with TRBJ2-1; D not resolved. Deletions cut 2 bases from V and 4 bases from J, with 12 bases between. Germline assignment: CDR1 SQVTM and CDR2 ANQGSEA. The CDR3 is 14 amino acids. The CDR3 nucleotides read TGCAGCGTTGAACGGCAGATAGGGTACAATGAGCAGTTCTTC. This translates into CSVERQIGYNEQFF.

V gene TRBV21-1 combines with J gene TRBJ1-1; TRBD1 was called by the table and not checked on the DNA. TRBV21-1 is a known pseudogene. The length of the CDR3 is 15 residues. The CDR3 loop reads CASSKLGQGNTEAFF. The CDR3 DNA sequence: TGTGCCAGCAGCAAATTGGGACAGGGGAACACTGAAGCTTTCTTT.

V is TRBV11-1 and J is TRBJ1-2, with 9 bases that match TRBD1. Trimming removed 4 bases from V and 5 bases from J; junction bases left unmatched: 8. The germline V gene encodes CDR1 SGHAT and CDR2 FQDESV (reference sequence). This CDR3 is 15 amino acids long. The CDR3 sequence: CASSSPDRGEYGYTF. CDR3 bases: TGTGCCAGCAGCTCCCCCGACAGGGGGGAATATGGCTACACCTTC.

The gene calls are TRBV6-4 and TRBJ2-1; D is possibly TRBD2 (6 bases). Looked up from germline, CDR1 is MRHNA and CDR2 is SNTAGT. The V end lost 4 bases, the J end lost 4 bases, and 17 bases lay between the germline ends. The CDR3 runs to 16 residues. The CDR3 loop is CASSAGLTNHYNEQFF. Here the CDR3 DNA reads TGTGCCAGCAGTGCGGGACTCACTAACCATTACAATGAGCAGTTCTTC.

This chain connects TRBV6-5 to TRBJ2-5, with D unclear. CDR3 length: 13 amino acids. V lost 6 bases and J lost 6, with 14 bases in between. Looked up from germline, CDR1 is MNHEY and CDR2 is SVGAGI. The CDR3 region has the DNA TGTGCCAGCAGAGACAATTCGCTAAAGACCCAGTACTTC. This sequence encodes CASRDNSLKTQYF.